Below are 4 T cell receptor beta chains sequenced from a single sample in a study of CD8 T cells in ankylosing spondylitis. TCRdb reprocessed the 5' RACE reads with MiXCR, giving one entry per CDR3 protein. The table includes 30,000 to 45,000 distinct CDR3 sequences, about 9.3% detected once. The sequenced sample was blood, either unsorted or a sorted T cell fraction (not recorded which). The receptor set was obtained from a male donor with ankylosing spondylitis or in good health (not recorded which).

The table lists this clonotype with many counts. The chain uses TRBV11-1 and TRBJ2-1, with 8 positions matching TRBD2. The germline V gene has CDR1 SGHAT and CDR2 FQDESV (reference sequence). This CDR3 spans 19 amino acids. V shed 5 bases and J 2 bases; nucleotides not matched to a gene: 17. This CDR3 reads CASSDPQIPGLGAYNEQFF. DNA for the CDR3: TGTGCCAGCAGCGATCCACAGATTCCGGGACTAGGGGCCTACAATGAGCAGTTCTTC.

This rearrangement joins TRBV2 to TRBJ1-5, with TRBD1 identical over 9 bases. V gave up 6 bases and J gave up 3 bases; unmatched junction bases: 3. The germline V gene has CDR1 SNHLY and CDR2 FYNNEI. This CDR3 region has 14 residues. CDR3 in DNA: TGTGCCAGCAGAGGACAGGGGAACAATCAGCCCCAGCATTTT. It codes for CASRGQGNNQPQHF.

The chain couples TRBV5-6 to TRBJ2-3; 13 bases fit TRBD2. V dropped 1 base and J dropped 7; count of bases not matched to a gene: 6. This CDR3 is 16 amino acids long. In germline, CDR1 is SGHDT, CDR2 YYEEEE. CDR3 protein: CASSLPGLAGSYTQYF. The CDR3 DNA is TGTGCCAGCAGCTTGCCGGGACTAGCGGGATCGTATACGCAGTATTTT. The whole variable domain, remainder taken from reference TRBV5-6 and TRBJ2-3, is DAGVTQSPTHLIKTRGQQVTLRCSPKSGHDTVSWYQQALGQGPQFIFQYYEEEERQRGNFPDRFSGHQFPNYSSELNVNALLLGDSALYLCASSLPGLAGSYTQYFGPGTRLTVL.

This clonotype has at least ten counts. The chain links TRBV2 to TRBJ2-2; D gene uncertain. Germline CDR1 reads SNHLY; CDR2 reads FYNNEI. Trimming removed 6 bases from V and 5 bases from J, with 16 bases in between. The CDR3 covers 15 residues. The CDR3 region has the DNA TGTGCCAGCAGGGCAACAGTAGGAGCAACCGGGGAGCTGTTTTTT. This gives the protein CASRATVGATGELFF.